This TCR beta chain was captured by sequencing in a study of blood T cell repertoires in COVID-19. At the level of the study: The study drew acute and convalescent COVID-19 samples from the United States, Italy and Spain. Sample material is recorded as cDNA or gDNA derived from T cells, B-cell-depleted T cells, or PBMCs.

V lost 2 bases, J lost 4 bases, and 9 bases lay in between. CDR1 LNHNV and CDR2 YYDKDF come from the germline V gene (reference sequence). This CDR3 is built from 14 residues. Authors' methods: For nucleated cells, counts were estimated from reference gene primer amplification. Produced via immunoSEQ multiplex PCR; TCRdb's table is partial and in-frame only. That table gives V, J and clone size, and the DNA gave D and trimming. Of just under 60,000 clones listed, 70% to 80% are singletons. The chain carries TRBV15 and TRBJ1-3; possibly TRBD1 for D (5 bases). The TCR sequence derives from a man older than 75 with acute or convalescent COVID-19. Sequenced material: peripheral blood. The CDR3 spells CATSRPDSGNTIYF. CDR3 DNA sequence: TGTGCCACCAGCAGACCCGACAGCGGAAACACCATATATTTT.